Below, 26 T cell receptor beta chains from the same sample are listed, as sequenced in a study of T cells in Graves' hyperthyroidism and ophthalmopathy. TCR beta CDR3 regions were amplified from RNA transcripts. Primed by the HTBI set, a first-round RT-PCR was run on the TCR CDR3. TCRdb fed the multiplex PCR reads into MiXCR, producing one record per CDR3 protein. The profile shows a few hundred thousand distinct CDR3 sequences, about 20% of them singletons. Material for sequencing was blood. These receptors were collected from a woman between 65 and 79 years old with Graves' ophthalmopathy.

The J gene is TRBJ2-7, the V gene TRBV28; 12 nucleotides align to TRBD2. Per the germline V gene, CDR1 is MDHEN and CDR2 is SYDVKM. V was pared by 6 bases and J by 1 base, with 19 bases of the junction left unmatched. This CDR3 is 20 amino acids long. The CDR3 region has the DNA TGTGCCAGCAGCTTTGGACAGAATAGACTAGCGGGAGTGACGTCCTACGAGCAGTACTTC. Amino acids: CASSFGQNRLAGVTSYEQYF. The full variable domain, in which reference TRBV28 and TRBJ2-7 provide the parts outside the CDR3, is DVKVTQSSRYLVKRTGEKVFLECVQDMDHENMFWYRQDPGLGLRLIYFSYDVKMKEKGDIPEGYSVSREKKERFSLILESASTNQTSMYLCASSFGQNRLAGVTSYEQYFGPGTRLTVT.

This CDR3 reads CAISESRGQQPQHF. In DNA form, the CDR3 reads TGTGCCATCAGTGAGTCGAGGGGGCAGCAGCCCCAGCATTTT. This chain joins TRBV10-3 and TRBJ1-5; TRBD1 agrees at 7 bases. V was pared by 0 bases and J by 7 bases, with 3 bases of the junction left unmatched. The CDR3 is 14 residues long. Per germline, CDR1 ENHRY and CDR2 SYGVKD.

The J gene is TRBJ1-2, the V gene TRBV19; TRBD1 matches at 8 bases. The CDR3 totals 14 residues. Germline CDR1 and CDR2: LNHDA and SQIVND (reference sequence). Losses at the gene ends were 4 bases for V and 2 bases for J; bases not matched to a gene: 3. The CDR3 here is CASSNDRGNYGYTF. For the CDR3, the DNA is TGTGCCAGTAGTAACGACAGGGGCAACTATGGCTACACCTTC.

The chain uses TRBV28 and TRBJ2-1; D unresolved. The CDR3 spans 12 residues. V was pared by 5 bases and J by 9 bases, with 11 bases between. The germline CDR1 and CDR2 sequences are MDHEN and SYDVKM. CDR3 DNA: TGTGCCAGCAGTCAGCTGGAAGGTGAGCAGTTCTTC. Residues: CASSQLEGEQFF.

In this sample, this clonotype turned up a few times. The J gene is TRBJ1-3, the V gene TRBV11-2; D is unclear. Trimming stripped 6 bases from V and 0 bases from J, with 12 bases between. Germline CDR1 reads SGHAT; CDR2 reads FQNNGV. The CDR3 runs to 15 residues. For the CDR3, the DNA is TGTGCCAGCAGTCCGACAATCCGCTCTGGAAACACCATATATTTT. Protein: CASSPTIRSGNTIYF.

This clonotype has more than one count but fewer than ten. The V and J genes are TRBV20-1 and TRBJ2-1; the match to TRBD2 covers 9 bases. This CDR3 region has 17 residues. Germline V gene data show CDR1 as DFQATT and CDR2 as SNEGSKA (reference sequence). The V segment lost 5 bases and the J segment 6 bases; nucleotides outside the gene matches: 17. The CDR3 sequence is CSAPGSGSSRSINEQFF. The DNA for the CDR3 is TGCAGTGCTCCGGGTAGCGGGAGTAGTAGAAGTATCAATGAGCAGTTCTTC.

The chain employs TRBV5-1 and TRBJ1-2; the D is unclear. The V gene's germline CDR1 is SGHRS and CDR2 YFSETQ. Deletions cut 7 bases from V and 7 bases from J, with 11 bases between. CDR3 size: 11 residues. In nucleotides, the CDR3 is TGCGCCAGCGGAGTTTCGAGTGGCTACACCTTC. Translation gives CASGVSSGYTF.

This clonotype turned up a few times. The rearrangement uses TRBV12-5 and TRBJ2-1; maybe TRBD2 (5 bases). Trimming left V 7 bases short and J 12 bases short, with 22 bases between. The CDR3 sequence is 14 residues long. The germline V gene has CDR1 LGHNT and CDR2 FRNRAP. Here the CDR3 reads CASAPDSSPEGQFF. CDR3 in DNA: TGTGCTAGTGCCCCGGACTCTAGCCCCGAGGGGCAGTTCTTC.

This clonotype occurred a few times. This chain links TRBV7-2 with TRBJ2-1, with 8 bases lining up with TRBD2. Germline CDR1 SGHTA, CDR2 FQGNSA. Trimming at V came to 5 bases and at J to 6 bases, leaving 3 bases not matched to a gene. The CDR3 covers 13 residues. CDR3 coding DNA: TGTGCCAGCAGCGCAAGCGGGGGCAATGAGCAGTTCTTC. It is translated as CASSASGGNEQFF.

There are a few counts of this clonotype. V gene TRBV12-5 combines with J gene TRBJ2-1; 10 bases map to TRBD1. This CDR3 comprises 15 residues. Germline V gene sequence: CDR1 LGHNT, CDR2 FRNRAP. The junction had 10 bases not matched to a gene; V was cut back by 6 bases and J by 8 bases. CDR3 sequence reads: CASGPGTGAGYEQFF. In DNA, the CDR3 is TGTGCTAGTGGACCCGGGACAGGGGCTGGGTATGAGCAGTTCTTC.

This clonotype turned up a few times. The chain recombines TRBV5-5 with TRBJ2-7, with D possibly matching TRBD1 (5 bases). The germline gives CDR1 SGHKS, CDR2 YYEKEE (reference sequence). Trimming removed 1 base at V and 2 bases at J, with 10 bases between. The CDR3 consists of 14 residues. CDR3: CASSLRGSTYEQYF. CDR3 nucleotide sequence: TGTGCCAGCAGCTTGAGGGGTAGTACCTACGAGCAGTACTTC. Full variable domain (missing parts from reference TRBV5-5 and TRBJ2-7): DAGVTQSPTHLIKTRGQQVTLRCSPISGHKSVSWYQQVLGQGPQFIFQYYEKEERGRGNFPDRFSARQFPNYSSELNVNALLLGDSALYLCASSLRGSTYEQYFGPGTRLTVT.

Details on this clonotype: At one end, the junction sequence differs from germline, possibly due to a read error. This chain joins TRBV20-1 and TRBJ2-4; TRBD1 matches at 10 bases. Looked up from germline, CDR1 is DFQATT and CDR2 is SNEGSKA (reference sequence). CDR3 size: 17 residues. The CDR3 here is CSARGQGADIAKSIQYF. The DNA of the CDR3 is TGCAGTGCTAGAGGACAGGGGGCTGATATAGCCAAAAGCATTCAGTACTTC.

This clonotype appeared a few times. The gene calls are TRBV28 and TRBJ2-7; TRBD1 aligns across 8 bases. Germline values: CDR1 MDHEN, CDR2 SYDVKM. CDR3 size: 14 residues. V was clipped by 7 bases and J by 9 bases; unmatched bases: 14. In nucleotides, the CDR3 is TGTGCCAGCAAATCGGGGACAGGACCCTTAGGGCAGTACTTC. Its protein product is CASKSGTGPLGQYF.

The chain is built from TRBV3-1 and TRBJ1-2; D not resolved. There are 15 residues in the CDR3. CDR1 and CDR2 from the germline V gene are LGHDT and YNNKEL (reference sequence). Trimming left V 0 bases short and J 5 bases short, with 13 bases between. The CDR3 coding sequence is TGTGCCAGCAGCCAAGATCGGGTAGGTGGATATGGCTACACCTTC. It encodes CASSQDRVGGYGYTF.

As concerns this clonotype: A read error is possible here, since a much larger clone lies one base away. The V and J genes are TRBV6-1 and TRBJ2-7; 9 bases agree with TRBD2. Germline-derived CDR1 and CDR2 are MNHNS and SASEGT. The length of the CDR3 is 15 residues. V dropped 3 bases and J dropped 5; count of bases not matched to a gene: 8. The CDR3 loop is CASSESEVAGDEQYF. In DNA form, the CDR3 reads TGTGCCAGCAGTGAGTCGGAGGTAGCGGGGGACGAGCAGTACTTC.

This sequence joins TRBV6-1 and TRBJ1-2; weak D call: TRBD1 (6 bases). Germline CDR1 MNHNS, CDR2 SASEGT. Trimming left V 10 bases short and J 5 bases short, with 11 bases between. The CDR3 length is 11 residues. The DNA of the CDR3 is TGTGCCACCGGACAGCTATATGGCTACACCTTC. Its translation: CATGQLYGYTF.

The sample holds a few counts of this clonotype. The chain recombines TRBV6-6 with TRBJ2-3; D is ambiguous. Per the germline V gene, CDR1 is MNHNY and CDR2 is SVGAGI (reference sequence). Deletions cut 0 bases from V and 4 bases from J, with 8 bases between. CDR3 size: 14 residues. Written as DNA, the CDR3 is TGTGCCAGCAGTTACTCAAGGCGTGCAGATACGCAGTATTTT. Translated: CASSYSRRADTQYF.

Sample share makes this clonotype medium-sized. The chain uses TRBV28 and TRBJ1-3; D gene uncertain. V gave up 6 bases and J gave up 0 bases, with 15 bases separating them. Per germline, CDR1 MDHEN and CDR2 SYDVKM. This CDR3 has 16 amino acids. This CDR3 reads CASSAGAYSSGNTIYF. CDR3 DNA: TGTGCCAGCAGCGCCGGCGCTTACTCCTCTGGAAACACCATATATTTT.

The sample holds one count of this clonotype. A much more abundant neighbour one base away suggests this may be a read error. The J gene is TRBJ2-1, the V gene TRBV20-1, with 9 bases lining up with TRBD2. The CDR3 has 14 amino acids. Trimming cost V 6 bases and J 6 bases; bases outside gene matches: 9. In germline, CDR1 is DFQATT, CDR2 SNEGSKA (reference sequence). In nucleotides, the CDR3 is TGCAGTGCCCCCCAACTAGCGGGTTGCAATGAGCAGTTCTTC. Amino acid sequence: CSAPQLAGCNEQFF.

Ten or more counts support this clonotype. The chain has TRBV24-1 and TRBJ2-1, with D possibly matching TRBD1 (6 bases). V was trimmed by 1 base and J by 7 bases, leaving 10 bases between them. In germline, CDR1 is KGHDR, CDR2 SFDVKD. The CDR3 covers 14 residues. The CDR3 nucleotides read TGTGCCACCAGTGATTTTGGGACACCGAATGAGCAGTTCTTC. This gives the protein CATSDFGTPNEQFF.

This clonotype has ten or more counts. V gene TRBV28 combines with J gene TRBJ2-6, with D uncertain. This CDR3 has 15 residues. Germline CDR1 is MDHEN and CDR2 is SYDVKM. Trimming stripped 2 bases from V and 2 bases from J, with 7 bases between. CDR3 in DNA: TGTGCCAGCAGTTTAATTGGAACTGGGGCCAACGTCCTGACTTTC. Its protein is CASSLIGTGANVLTF.

The chain has TRBV20-1 and TRBJ1-5; tentatively, D is TRBD1 (5 bases). V lost 3 bases and J lost 4, with 10 bases in between. Germline assignment: CDR1 DFQATT and CDR2 SNEGSKA (reference sequence). The CDR3 extends over 13 amino acids. DNA of the CDR3: TGCAGTGCTAGGACGGGGGTAAATCAGCCCCAGCATTTT. It yields the protein CSARTGVNQPQHF.

Many counts were recorded for this clonotype. The chain carries TRBV28 and TRBJ2-4; either TRBD1 or TRBD2 may supply D (5 bases each). The CDR3 totals 16 residues. The ends were cut back, 9 bases at V and 0 bases at J, with 18 bases in the middle. Germline V gives CDR1 MDHEN, CDR2 SYDVKM. CDR3 DNA sequence: TGTGCCAGTCAGGCATCGGGGCGGATAGCCAAAAACATTCAGTACTTC. Translation: CASQASGRIAKNIQYF.

This clonotype has a handful of counts. The chain combines TRBV24-1 with TRBJ2-3; tentatively, D is TRBD2 (5 bases). Germline values: CDR1 KGHDR, CDR2 SFDVKD. The CDR3 is made up of 17 amino acids. Trimming cost V 0 bases and J 6 bases, with 18 bases left between them. The CDR3 region has the DNA TGTGCCACCAGTGATTTGAAGGATAGAAGCGGACCGGATACGCAGTATTTT. It is translated as CATSDLKDRSGPDTQYF.

This clonotype was counted a few times. This rearrangement joins TRBV10-2 to TRBJ1-5; no definite D call. With 4 bases removed from V and 4 bases from J, the gap between germline ends came to 14 bases. Per the germline V gene, CDR1 is WSHSY and CDR2 is SAAADI. This CDR3 region has 15 residues. CDR3 sequence (DNA): TGCGCCAGCAGTGTTTCCGGAGGCGGGAATCAGCCCCAGCATTTT. The encoded protein is CASSVSGGGNQPQHF.

CDR3 protein: CASRLAGATPSYNEQFF. The DNA of the CDR3 is TGCGCCAGCAGACTTGCAGGGGCCACCCCCTCCTACAATGAGCAGTTCTTC. This chain links TRBV5-1 with TRBJ2-1, with D maybe TRBD1 (6 bases). V lost 5 bases and J 0 bases, leaving 18 bases between the germline ends. The CDR3 is 17 residues long. Germline-derived CDR1 and CDR2 are SGHRS and YFSETQ.